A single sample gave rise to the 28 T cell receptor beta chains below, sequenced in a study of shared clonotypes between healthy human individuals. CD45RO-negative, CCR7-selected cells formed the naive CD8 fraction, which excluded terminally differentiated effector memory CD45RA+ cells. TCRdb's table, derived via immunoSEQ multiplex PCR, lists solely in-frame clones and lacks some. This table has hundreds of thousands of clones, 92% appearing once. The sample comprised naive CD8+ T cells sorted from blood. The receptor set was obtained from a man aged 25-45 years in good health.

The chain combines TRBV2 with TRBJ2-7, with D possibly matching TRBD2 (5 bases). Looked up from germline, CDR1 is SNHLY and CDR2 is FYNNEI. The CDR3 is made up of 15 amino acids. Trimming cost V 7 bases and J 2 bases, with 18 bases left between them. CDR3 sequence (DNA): TGTGCCAGCATCGACGGGGTAGGGATAACCTACGAGCAGTACTTC. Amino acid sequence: CASIDGVGITYEQYF.

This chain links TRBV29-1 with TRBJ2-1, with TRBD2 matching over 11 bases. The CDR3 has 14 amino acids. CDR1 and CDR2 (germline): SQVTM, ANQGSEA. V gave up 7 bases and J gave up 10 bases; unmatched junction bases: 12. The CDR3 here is CSALAGGDGREQFF. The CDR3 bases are TGCAGCGCCCTAGCGGGAGGCGATGGGAGGGAGCAGTTCTTC.

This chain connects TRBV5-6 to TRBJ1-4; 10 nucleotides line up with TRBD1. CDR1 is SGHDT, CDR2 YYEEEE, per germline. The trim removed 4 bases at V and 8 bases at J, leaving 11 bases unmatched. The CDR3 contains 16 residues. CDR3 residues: CASSTELDRGGEKLFF. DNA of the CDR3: TGTGCCAGCAGCACGGAATTGGACAGGGGGGGAGAAAAACTGTTTTTT.

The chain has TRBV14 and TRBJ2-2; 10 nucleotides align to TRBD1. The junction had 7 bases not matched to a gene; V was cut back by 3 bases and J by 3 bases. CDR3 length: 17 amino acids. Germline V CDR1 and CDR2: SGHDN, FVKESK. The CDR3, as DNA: TGTGCCAGCAGCCATATCTTCGGGACAGGGGACACCGGGGAGCTGTTTTTT. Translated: CASSHIFGTGDTGELFF.

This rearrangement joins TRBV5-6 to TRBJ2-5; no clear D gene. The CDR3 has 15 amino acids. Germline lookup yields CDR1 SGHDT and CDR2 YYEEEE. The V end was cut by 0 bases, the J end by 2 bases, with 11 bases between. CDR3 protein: CASSLDRQLQETQYF. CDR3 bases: TGTGCCAGCAGCTTGGACAGACAATTACAAGAGACCCAGTACTTC.

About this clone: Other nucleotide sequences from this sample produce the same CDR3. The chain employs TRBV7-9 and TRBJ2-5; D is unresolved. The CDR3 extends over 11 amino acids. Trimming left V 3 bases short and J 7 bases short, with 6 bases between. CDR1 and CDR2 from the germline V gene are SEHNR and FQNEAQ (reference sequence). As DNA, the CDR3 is TGTGCCAGCAGCTTGTTCGGGACCCAGTACTTC. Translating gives CASSLFGTQYF.

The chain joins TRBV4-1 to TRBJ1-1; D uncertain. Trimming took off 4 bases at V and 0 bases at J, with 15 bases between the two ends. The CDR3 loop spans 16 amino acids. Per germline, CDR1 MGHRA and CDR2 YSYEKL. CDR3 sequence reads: CASSLLGGGMNTEAFF. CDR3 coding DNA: TGCGCCAGCAGCCTCCTCGGTGGCGGAATGAACACTGAAGCTTTCTTT.

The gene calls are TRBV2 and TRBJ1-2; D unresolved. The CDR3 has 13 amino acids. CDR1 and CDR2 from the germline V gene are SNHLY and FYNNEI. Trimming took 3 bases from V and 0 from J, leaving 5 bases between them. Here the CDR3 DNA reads TGTGCCAGCAGTGACACGGCTAACTATGGCTACACCTTC. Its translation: CASSDTANYGYTF.

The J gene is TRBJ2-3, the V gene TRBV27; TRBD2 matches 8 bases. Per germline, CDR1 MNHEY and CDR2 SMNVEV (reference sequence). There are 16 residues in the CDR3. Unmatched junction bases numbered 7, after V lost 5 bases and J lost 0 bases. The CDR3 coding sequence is TGTGCCAGCAGTCCGACTATAGCGGGAAGCACAGATACGCAGTATTTT. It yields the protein CASSPTIAGSTDTQYF.

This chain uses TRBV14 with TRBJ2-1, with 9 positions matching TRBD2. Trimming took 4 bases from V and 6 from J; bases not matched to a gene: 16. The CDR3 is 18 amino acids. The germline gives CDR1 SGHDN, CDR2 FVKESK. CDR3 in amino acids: CASSPISGSKVFGNEQFF. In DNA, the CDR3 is TGTGCCAGCAGCCCGATTAGCGGGAGTAAAGTTTTTGGCAATGAGCAGTTCTTC.

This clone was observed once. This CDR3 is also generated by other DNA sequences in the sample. This CDR3 reads CASSSDSNEQFF. Written as DNA, the CDR3 is TGCGCCAGCAGCTCCGACAGCAATGAGCAGTTCTTC. The chain is built from TRBV5-1 and TRBJ2-1, with a possible D match to TRBD1 (5 bases). This CDR3 region has 12 residues. Trimming took off 3 bases at V and 6 bases at J, with 7 bases between the two ends. The germline CDR1 and CDR2 sequences are SGHRS and YFSETQ.

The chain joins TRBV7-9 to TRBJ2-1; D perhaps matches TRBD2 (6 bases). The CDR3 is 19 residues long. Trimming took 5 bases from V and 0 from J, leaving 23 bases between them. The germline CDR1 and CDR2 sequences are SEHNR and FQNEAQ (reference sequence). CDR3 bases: TGTGCCAGCAGCAACCGGGACTCGTACACCTCCAGCTCCTACAATGAGCAGTTCTTC. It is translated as CASSNRDSYTSSSYNEQFF.

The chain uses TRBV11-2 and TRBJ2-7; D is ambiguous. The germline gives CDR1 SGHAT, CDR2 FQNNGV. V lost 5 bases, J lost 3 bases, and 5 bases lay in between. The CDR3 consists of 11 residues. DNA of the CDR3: TGTGCCAGCAGCCCCCGCTACGAGCAGTACTTC. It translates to CASSPRYEQYF.

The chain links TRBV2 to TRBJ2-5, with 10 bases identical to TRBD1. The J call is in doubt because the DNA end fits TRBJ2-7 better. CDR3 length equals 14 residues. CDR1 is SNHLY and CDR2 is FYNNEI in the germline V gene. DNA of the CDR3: TGTGCCAGCAGGTTGACAGGGGGCACCTACGAGCAGTACTTC. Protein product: CASRLTGGTYEQYF.

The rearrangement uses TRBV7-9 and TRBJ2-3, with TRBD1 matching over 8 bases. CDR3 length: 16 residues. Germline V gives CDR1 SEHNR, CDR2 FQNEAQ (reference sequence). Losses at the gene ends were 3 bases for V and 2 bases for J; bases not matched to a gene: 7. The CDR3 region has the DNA TGTGCCAGCAGCTTTCTCGACAGGGGTAACACAGATACGCAGTATTTT. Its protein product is CASSFLDRGNTDTQYF.

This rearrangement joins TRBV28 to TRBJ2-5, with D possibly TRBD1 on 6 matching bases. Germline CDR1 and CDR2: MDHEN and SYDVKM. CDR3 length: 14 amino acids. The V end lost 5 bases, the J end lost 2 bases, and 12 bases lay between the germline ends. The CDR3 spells CASSIDDRQETQYF. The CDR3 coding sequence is TGTGCCAGCAGTATTGACGACAGGCAAGAGACCCAGTACTTC.

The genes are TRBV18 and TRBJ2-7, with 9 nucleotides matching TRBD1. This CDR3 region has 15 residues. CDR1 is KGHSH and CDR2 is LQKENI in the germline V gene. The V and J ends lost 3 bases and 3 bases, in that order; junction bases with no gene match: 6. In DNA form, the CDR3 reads TGTGCCAGCTCACCGACGGGACAGGGCTACTACGAGCAGTACTTC. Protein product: CASSPTGQGYYEQYF.

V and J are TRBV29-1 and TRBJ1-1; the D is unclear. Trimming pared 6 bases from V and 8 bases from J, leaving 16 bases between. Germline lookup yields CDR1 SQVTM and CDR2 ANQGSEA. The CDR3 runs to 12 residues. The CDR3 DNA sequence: TGCAGCGTCGTACGGCAAGGATCGGAAGCTTTCTTT. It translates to CSVVRQGSEAFF.

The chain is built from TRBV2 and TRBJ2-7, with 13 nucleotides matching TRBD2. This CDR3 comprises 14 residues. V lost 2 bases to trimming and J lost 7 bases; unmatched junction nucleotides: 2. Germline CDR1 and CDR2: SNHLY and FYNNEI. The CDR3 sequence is CASSERGLAGEQYF. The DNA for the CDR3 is TGTGCCAGCAGTGAAAGGGGACTAGCGGGAGAGCAGTACTTC.

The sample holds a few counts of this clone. CDR3 region: CASTPGLGYEQYF. CDR3 in DNA: TGTGCCAGCACCCCGGGGCTCGGCTACGAGCAGTACTTC. The rearrangement uses TRBV27 and TRBJ2-7; D possibly uses TRBD1 or TRBD2 (5 bases each). Trimming took off 7 bases at V and 3 bases at J, with 13 bases between the two ends. The CDR3 has 13 residues. Germline CDR1 MNHEY, CDR2 SMNVEV (reference sequence).

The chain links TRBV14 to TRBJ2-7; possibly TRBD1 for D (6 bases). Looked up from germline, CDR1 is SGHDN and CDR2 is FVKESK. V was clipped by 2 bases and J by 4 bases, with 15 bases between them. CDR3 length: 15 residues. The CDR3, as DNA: TGTGCCAGCAGCCAATTGAGAACAGGGTCTTACGAGCAGTACTTC. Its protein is CASSQLRTGSYEQYF.

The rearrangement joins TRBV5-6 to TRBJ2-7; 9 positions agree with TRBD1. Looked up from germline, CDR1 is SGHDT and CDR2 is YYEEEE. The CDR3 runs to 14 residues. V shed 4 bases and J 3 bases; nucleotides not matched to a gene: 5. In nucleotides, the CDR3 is TGTGCCAGCAGCAAGGGACAGGGAGTCTACGAGCAGTACTTC. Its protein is CASSKGQGVYEQYF. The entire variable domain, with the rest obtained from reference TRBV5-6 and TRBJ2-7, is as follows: DAGVTQSPTHLIKTRGQQVTLRCSPKSGHDTVSWYQQALGQGPQFIFQYYEEEERQRGNFPDRFSGHQFPNYSSELNVNALLLGDSALYLCASSKGQGVYEQYFGPGTRLTVT.

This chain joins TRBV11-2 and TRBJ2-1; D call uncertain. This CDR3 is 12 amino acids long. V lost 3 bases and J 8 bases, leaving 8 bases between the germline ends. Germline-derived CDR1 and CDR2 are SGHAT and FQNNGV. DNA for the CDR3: TGTGCCAGCAGCTTCAGTTTCGATGAGCAGTTCTTC. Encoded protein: CASSFSFDEQFF.

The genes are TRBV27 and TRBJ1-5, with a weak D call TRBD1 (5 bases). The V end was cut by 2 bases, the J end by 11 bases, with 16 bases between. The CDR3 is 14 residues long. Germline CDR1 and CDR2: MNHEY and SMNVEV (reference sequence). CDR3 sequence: CASSLVGGVPAQHF. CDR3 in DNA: TGTGCCAGCAGTTTAGTTGGGGGAGTTCCAGCCCAGCATTTT.

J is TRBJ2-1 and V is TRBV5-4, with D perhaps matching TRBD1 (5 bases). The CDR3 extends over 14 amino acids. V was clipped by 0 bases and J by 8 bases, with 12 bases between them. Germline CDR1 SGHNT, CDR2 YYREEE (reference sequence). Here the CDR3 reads CASSLGQGSHEQFF. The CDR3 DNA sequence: TGTGCCAGCAGCTTGGGGCAGGGTAGTCATGAGCAGTTCTTC.

This CDR3 is CASSRAEGIAYEQYF. The CDR3 DNA reads as TGTGCCAGCTCCCGTGCTGAGGGGATAGCCTACGAGCAGTACTTC. The genes are TRBV18 and TRBJ2-7; the D call may be TRBD1 or TRBD2 (5 bases each). The CDR3 consists of 15 residues. CDR1 is KGHSH, CDR2 LQKENI, per germline. V lost 6 bases to trimming and J lost 2 bases, with 17 bases between them.

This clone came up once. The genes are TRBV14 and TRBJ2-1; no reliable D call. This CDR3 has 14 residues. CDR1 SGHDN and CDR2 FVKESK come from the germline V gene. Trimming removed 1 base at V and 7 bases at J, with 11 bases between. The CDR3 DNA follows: TGTGCCAGCAGCCAAGCCTTTGGGGTTAATGAGCAGTTCTTC. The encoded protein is CASSQAFGVNEQFF.

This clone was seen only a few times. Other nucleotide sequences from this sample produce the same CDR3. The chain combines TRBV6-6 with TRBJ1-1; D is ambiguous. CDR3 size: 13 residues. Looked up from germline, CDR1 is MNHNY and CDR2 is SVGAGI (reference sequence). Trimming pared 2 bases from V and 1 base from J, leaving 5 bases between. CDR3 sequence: CASSYVKNTEAFF. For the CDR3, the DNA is TGTGCCAGCAGTTACGTCAAGAACACTGAAGCTTTCTTT.